Below are 25 T cell receptor beta chains sequenced from a single sample in a study of cytomegalovirus exposure and HLA in healthy donors. This table comes from immunoSEQ multiplex PCR, and its TCRdb copy is limited to in-frame clones, with some not included. There are about 130,000 clones in the sample; 89% occur only once, and about 10% lies in the top ten. The sample taken for sequencing was PBMCs. The receptors were gathered from a woman aged 18-29 years in good health and CMV-seropositive.

The chain joins TRBV18 to TRBJ1-4; 7 bases are a match to TRBD1. The CDR3 contains 18 residues. The V and J ends lost 3 bases and 0 bases, in that order; junction bases with no gene match: 10. Germline loops: CDR1 KGHSH, CDR2 LQKENI. The CDR3 region has the DNA TGTGCCAGCTCACCTTCCTGGTGGGACAGCGCAACTAATGAAAAACTGTTTTTT. Amino acids: CASSPSWWDSATNEKLFF.

This clone was counted between two and nine times. The rearrangement uses TRBV29-1 and TRBJ1-2, with TRBD1 matching over 9 bases. Germline V gene lookup returns CDR1 SQVTM and CDR2 ANQGSEA. The CDR3 totals 12 residues. This CDR3 is CSVTGTGHGYTF. CDR3 in DNA: TGCAGTGTAACCGGGACAGGGCATGGCTACACCTTC.

J is TRBJ2-7 and V is TRBV29-1; 9 bases map to TRBD1. CDR3 size: 14 residues. The germline gives CDR1 SQVTM, CDR2 ANQGSEA. Trimming cost V 7 bases and J 4 bases; bases outside gene matches: 11. The CDR3, as DNA: TGCAGCGCAGTCCCACAGGGGGCGCGGTACGAGCAGTACTTC. It is translated as CSAVPQGARYEQYF.

On this clone: Other DNA sequences of this sample code for an identical CDR3. This chain's CDR3 is CASSLGLAETQYF. The CDR3 DNA follows: TGTGCCAGCAGCTTAGGGTTAGCTGAGACCCAGTACTTC. The chain uses TRBV7-8 and TRBJ2-5; D ambiguous. The CDR3 totals 13 residues. V was pared by 1 base and J by 5 bases, with 8 bases between. Germline V CDR1 and CDR2: SGHVS, FQNEAQ.

The chain employs TRBV6-5 and TRBJ2-7; 7 bases map to TRBD2. The CDR3 loop spans 11 amino acids. CDR1 and CDR2 (germline): MNHEY, SVGAGI. The junction had 1 base not matched to a gene; V was cut back by 2 bases and J by 9 bases. Here the CDR3 DNA reads TGTGCCAGCAGTTACGGGAGGGGGCAGTACTTC. Translation gives CASSYGRGQYF.

The V call is TRBV7-2, the J call TRBJ2-5, with 7 bases aligning to TRBD2. Germline-derived CDR1 and CDR2 are SGHTA and FQGNSA. CDR3 length: 16 amino acids. The ends lost 5 bases at V and 7 bases at J; junction bases unmatched: 16. CDR3 region: CASSAWTRSRLTTQYF. The CDR3 DNA sequence: TGTGCCAGCAGCGCATGGACTAGGTCGAGGTTAACGACCCAGTACTTC.

The CDR3 coding sequence is TGTGCCAGTAGTCTATACCCTGCCAGGGCAAAGAATCCCCAGCATTTT. Protein sequence: CASSLYPARAKNPQHF. The rearrangement links TRBV19 to TRBJ1-5, with a weak D call TRBD1 (5 bases). The V gene lost 5 bases and the J gene lost 10 bases, with 24 bases spanning the gap. CDR3 length equals 16 residues. The germline CDR1 and CDR2 sequences are LNHDA and SQIVND (reference sequence).

The gene calls are TRBV6-1 and TRBJ1-2, with TRBD1 as a possible D gene (5 bases). The germline V gene encodes CDR1 MNHNS and CDR2 SASEGT. The CDR3 has 12 amino acids. Trimming pared 6 bases from V and 3 bases from J, leaving 8 bases between. The CDR3 nucleotides are TGTGCCAGCAGCCGGGGGGACTATGGCTACACCTTC. Translating it yields CASSRGDYGYTF.

V gene TRBV5-1 combines with J gene TRBJ2-1; weak D call: TRBD2 (5 bases). V was trimmed by 2 bases and J by 4 bases, leaving 13 bases between them. Germline loops: CDR1 SGHRS, CDR2 YFSETQ. This CDR3 is 15 amino acids long. Written as DNA, the CDR3 is TGCGCCAGCAGCTTTGCGGGCCAGCAATACAATGAGCAGTTCTTC. Encoded protein: CASSFAGQQYNEQFF.

About this clone itself: Different DNA sequences within this sample yield the same CDR3. V and J are TRBV9 and TRBJ2-3; TRBD2 aligns across 8 bases. V trimming: 1 base; J trimming: 4 bases; junction bases outside the gene matches: 5. Germline loops: CDR1 SGDLS, CDR2 YYNGEE. This CDR3 is 15 amino acids long. This CDR3 reads CASSVYGGAADTQYF. CDR3 DNA sequence: TGTGCCAGCAGCGTATACGGGGGGGCCGCAGATACGCAGTATTTT. The full variable domain, its missing parts supplied by reference TRBV9 and TRBJ2-3, is DSGVTQTPKHLITATGQRVTLRCSPRSGDLSVYWYQQSLDQGLQFLIQYYNGEERAKGNILERFSAQQFPDLHSELNLSSLELGDSALYFCASSVYGGAADTQYFGPGTRLTVL.

The chain is built from TRBV15 and TRBJ2-5; 7 positions agree with TRBD2. Germline V gene sequence: CDR1 LNHNV, CDR2 YYDKDF (reference sequence). The CDR3 is made up of 14 amino acids. The trim removed 1 base at V and 4 bases at J, leaving 3 bases unmatched. The CDR3 sequence is CATSRGTSPETQYF. The CDR3, as DNA: TGTGCCACCAGCAGAGGGACTAGTCCAGAGACCCAGTACTTC.

This chain uses TRBV2 with TRBJ2-3; D gene ambiguous. The CDR3 runs to 13 residues. Trimming pared 4 bases from V and 0 bases from J, leaving 5 bases between. The germline V gene encodes CDR1 SNHLY and CDR2 FYNNEI. CDR3 amino acids: CASSAESTDTQYF. The DNA of the CDR3 is TGTGCCAGCAGTGCAGAAAGCACAGATACGCAGTATTTT.

Concerning this clone: At one of its ends the junction is not consistent with the germline gene, which may arise from a read error. The chain carries TRBV5-1 and TRBJ2-7, with 12 nucleotides matching TRBD1. Per the germline V gene, CDR1 is SGHRS and CDR2 is YFSETQ. The CDR3 has 16 residues. Here the CDR3 reads CASSFLPGTGGYKQYF. The CDR3 coding sequence is TGCGCCAGCAGCTTTCTCCCCGGGACAGGGGGCTACAAGCAGTACTTC.

The chain employs TRBV7-9 and TRBJ2-5; D gene ambiguous. Looked up from germline, CDR1 is SEHNR and CDR2 is FQNEAQ (reference sequence). The V and J ends lost 5 bases and 5 bases respectively, with 9 bases between them. The CDR3 has 12 amino acids. In DNA, the CDR3 is TGTGCCAGCAGCCAGGCCCAGGAGACCCAGTACTTC. Its translation: CASSQAQETQYF. Using reference TRBV7-9 and TRBJ2-5 for the parts outside the CDR3, the full variable domain is DTGVSQNPRHKITKRGQNVTFRCDPISEHNRLYWYRQTLGQGPEFLTYFQNEAQLEKSRLLSDRFSAERPKGSFSTLEIQRTEQGDSAMYLCASSQAQETQYFGPGTRLLVL.

This clone was counted between two and nine times. The chain employs TRBV6-1 and TRBJ2-7, with D perhaps TRBD2 (5 bases). CDR1 is MNHNS and CDR2 is SASEGT in the germline V gene. V lost 2 bases to trimming and J lost 3 bases, with 11 bases between them. This CDR3 is built from 14 residues. The CDR3 coding sequence is TGTGCCAGCAGTGAAAGAGGGCCCGACTACGAGCAGTACTTC. Protein product: CASSERGPDYEQYF.

The chain recombines TRBV4-1 with TRBJ2-3; 15 positions match TRBD2. Per germline, CDR1 MGHRA and CDR2 YSYEKL. The V segment lost 0 bases and the J segment 2 bases; nucleotides outside the gene matches: 6. The length of the CDR3 is 19 residues. The DNA of the CDR3 is TGCGCCAGCAGCCAAGACCCCGGACTAGCGGGGGGGTTCACAGATACGCAGTATTTT. Translated: CASSQDPGLAGGFTDTQYF.

The rearrangement joins TRBV6-4 to TRBJ2-7; D possibly corresponds to TRBD2 (7 bases). CDR1 is MRHNA and CDR2 is SNTAGT in the germline V gene. V lost 7 bases and J 0 bases, leaving 19 bases between the germline ends. This CDR3 region has 16 residues. The CDR3 DNA reads as TGTGCCAGCACTCAATGGGAGGGGGGCGACTCCTACGAGCAGTACTTC. It yields the protein CASTQWEGGDSYEQYF.

The genes are TRBV7-8 and TRBJ1-1, with D hard to call. The length of the CDR3 is 16 residues. Germline CDR1 is SGHVS and CDR2 is FQNEAQ. Trimming cost V 2 bases and J 3 bases, with 16 bases left between them. CDR3 in DNA: TGTGCCAGCAGCTTACTTCGGGGATCGAAGGACACTGAAGCTTTCTTT. It codes for CASSLLRGSKDTEAFF.

CDR3 nucleotide sequence: TGTGCCAGCAGCCCGGGACAGGGGGGTAATTATAAAGCCGCCTACGAGCAGTACTTC. Its protein product is CASSPGQGGNYKAAYEQYF. The chain joins TRBV5-6 to TRBJ2-7, with 11 positions matching TRBD1. The CDR3 runs to 19 residues. With V trimmed by 4 bases and J by 2 bases, 17 bases remained unmatched. Germline CDR1 reads SGHDT; CDR2 reads YYEEEE.

The J gene is TRBJ2-5, the V gene TRBV13, with 15 nucleotides matching TRBD2. V dropped 4 bases and J dropped 7; count of bases not matched to a gene: 7. CDR1 and CDR2 from the germline V gene are PRHDT and FYEKMQ (reference sequence). CDR3 length: 16 amino acids. CDR3 residues: CASSSGLAGGPGTQYF. In DNA, the CDR3 is TGTGCCAGCAGCTCGGGACTAGCGGGGGGTCCCGGGACCCAGTACTTC. The full variable domain, completed using reference TRBV13 and TRBJ2-5, is AAGVIQSPRHLIKEKRETATLKCYPIPRHDTVYWYQQGPGQDPQFLISFYEKMQSDKGSIPDRFSAQQFSDYHSELNMSSLELGDSALYFCASSSGLAGGPGTQYFGPGTRLLVL.

V gene TRBV7-9 combines with J gene TRBJ1-2; D not resolved. Germline V gene data show CDR1 as SEHNR and CDR2 as FQNEAQ (reference sequence). CDR3 size: 13 residues. V shed 1 base and J shed 4 bases, with 7 bases lying between them. Written as DNA, the CDR3 is TGTGCCAGCAGCTTAGAATCGGTCTATGGCTACACCTTC. It yields the protein CASSLESVYGYTF.

The V call is TRBV23-1, the J call TRBJ1-1; D is ambiguous. TRBV23-1 is given ORF status, its function remaining uncertain. Trimming took off 0 bases at V and 4 bases at J, with 15 bases between the two ends. The CDR3 sequence is 16 residues long. This CDR3 reads CASSQSKVGGCTEAFF. The CDR3 DNA sequence: TGCGCCAGCAGTCAATCGAAGGTGGGAGGTTGCACTGAAGCTTTCTTT.

This chain joins TRBV6-5 and TRBJ1-5; 8 nucleotides agree with TRBD1. Looked up from germline, CDR1 is MNHEY and CDR2 is SVGAGI. Germline trimming cut 5 bases from V and 2 bases from J; bases unmatched to any gene: 5. CDR3 size: 15 residues. CDR3 amino acids: CASSPGTGRNQPQHF. As DNA, the CDR3 is TGTGCCAGCAGTCCCGGGACAGGCCGCAATCAGCCCCAGCATTTT.

The rearrangement joins TRBV5-1 to TRBJ2-7; 7 bases are a match to TRBD1. Germline CDR1 and CDR2: SGHRS and YFSETQ. This CDR3 is 13 amino acids long. With V trimmed by 4 bases and J by 2 bases, 3 bases remained unmatched. CDR3 in amino acids: CASSEGQPYEQYF. The CDR3 DNA is TGCGCCAGCAGCGAGGGACAGCCCTACGAGCAGTACTTC.

The chain recombines TRBV30 with TRBJ1-2; D is perhaps TRBD1 (5 bases). The V and J ends lost 7 bases and 10 bases respectively, with 16 bases between them. The CDR3 has 11 residues. CDR1 and CDR2 (germline): GTSNPN, SVGIG (reference sequence). CDR3 bases: TGTGCCTATCCCATGCGGGGCGCCTACACCTTC. Translation gives CAYPMRGAYTF.